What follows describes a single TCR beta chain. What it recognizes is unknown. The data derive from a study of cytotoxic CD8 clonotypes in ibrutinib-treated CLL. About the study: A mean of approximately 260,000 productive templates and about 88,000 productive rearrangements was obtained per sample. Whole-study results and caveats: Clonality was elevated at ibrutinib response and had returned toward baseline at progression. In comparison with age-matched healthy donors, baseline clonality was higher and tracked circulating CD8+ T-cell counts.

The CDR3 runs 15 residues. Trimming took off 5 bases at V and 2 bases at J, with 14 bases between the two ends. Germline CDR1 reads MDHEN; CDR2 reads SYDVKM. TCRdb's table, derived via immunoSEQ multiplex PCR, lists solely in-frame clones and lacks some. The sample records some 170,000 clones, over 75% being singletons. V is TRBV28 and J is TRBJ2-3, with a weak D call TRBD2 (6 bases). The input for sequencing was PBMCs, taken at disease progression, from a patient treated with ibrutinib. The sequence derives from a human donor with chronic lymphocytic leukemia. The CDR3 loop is CASSRWREFTDTQYF. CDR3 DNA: TGTGCCAGCAGTCGCTGGCGGGAATTCACAGATACGCAGTATTTT. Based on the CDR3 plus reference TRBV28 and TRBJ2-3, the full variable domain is DVKVTQSSRYLVKRTGEKVFLECVQDMDHENMFWYRQDPGLGLRLIYFSYDVKMKEKGDIPEGYSVSREKKERFSLILESASTNQTSMYLCASSRWREFTDTQYFGPGTRLTVL.